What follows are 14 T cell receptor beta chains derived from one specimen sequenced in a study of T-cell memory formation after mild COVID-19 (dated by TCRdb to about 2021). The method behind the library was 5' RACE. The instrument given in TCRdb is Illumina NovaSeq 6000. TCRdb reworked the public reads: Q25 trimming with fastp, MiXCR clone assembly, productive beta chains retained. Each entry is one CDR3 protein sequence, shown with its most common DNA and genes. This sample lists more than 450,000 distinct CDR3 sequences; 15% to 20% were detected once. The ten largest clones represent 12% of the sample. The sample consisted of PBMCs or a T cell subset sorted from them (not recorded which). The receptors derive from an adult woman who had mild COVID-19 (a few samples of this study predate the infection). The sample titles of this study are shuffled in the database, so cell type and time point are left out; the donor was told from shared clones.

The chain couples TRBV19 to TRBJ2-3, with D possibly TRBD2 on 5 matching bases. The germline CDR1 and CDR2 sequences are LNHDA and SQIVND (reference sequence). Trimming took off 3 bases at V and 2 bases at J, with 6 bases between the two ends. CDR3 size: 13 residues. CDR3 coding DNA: TGTGCCAGTAGTATCGGGGACACAGATACGCAGTATTTT. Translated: CASSIGDTDTQYF.

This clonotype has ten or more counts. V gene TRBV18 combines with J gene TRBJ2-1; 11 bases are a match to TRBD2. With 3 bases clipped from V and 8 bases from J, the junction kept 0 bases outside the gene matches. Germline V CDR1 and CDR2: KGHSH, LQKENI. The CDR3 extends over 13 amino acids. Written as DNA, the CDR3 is TGTGCCAGCTCACCGACTAGCGGGGATGAGCAGTTCTTC. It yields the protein CASSPTSGDEQFF. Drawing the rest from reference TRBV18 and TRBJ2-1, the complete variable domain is NAGVMQNPRHLVRRRGQEARLRCSPMKGHSHVYWYRQLPEEGLKFMVYLQKENIIDESGMPKERFSAEFPKEGPSILRIQQVVRGDSAAYFCASSPTSGDEQFFGPGTRLTVL.

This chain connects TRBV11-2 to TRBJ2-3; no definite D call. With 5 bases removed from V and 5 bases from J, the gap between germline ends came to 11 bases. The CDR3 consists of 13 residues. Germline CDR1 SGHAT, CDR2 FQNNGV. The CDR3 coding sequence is TGTGCCAGCAGCCCCCGGGTCCTAGATACGCAGTATTTT. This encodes CASSPRVLDTQYF. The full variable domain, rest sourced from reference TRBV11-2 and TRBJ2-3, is EAGVAQSPRYKIIEKRQSVAFWCNPISGHATLYWYQQILGQGPKLLIQFQNNGVVDDSQLPKDRFSAERLKGVDSTLKIQPAKLEDSAVYLCASSPRVLDTQYFGPGTRLTVL.

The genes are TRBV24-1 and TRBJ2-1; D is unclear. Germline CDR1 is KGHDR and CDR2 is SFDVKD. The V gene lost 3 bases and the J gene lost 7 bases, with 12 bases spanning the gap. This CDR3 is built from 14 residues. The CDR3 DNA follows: TGTGCCACCAGTGATCCCACGGTAAGGAATGAGCAGTTCTTC. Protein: CATSDPTVRNEQFF.

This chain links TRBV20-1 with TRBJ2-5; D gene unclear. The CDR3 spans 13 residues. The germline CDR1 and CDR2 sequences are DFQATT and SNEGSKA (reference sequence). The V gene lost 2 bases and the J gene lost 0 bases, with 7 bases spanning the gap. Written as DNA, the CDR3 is TGCAGTGCTAGAAGGGCTAACCAAGAGACCCAGTACTTC. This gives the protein CSARRANQETQYF.

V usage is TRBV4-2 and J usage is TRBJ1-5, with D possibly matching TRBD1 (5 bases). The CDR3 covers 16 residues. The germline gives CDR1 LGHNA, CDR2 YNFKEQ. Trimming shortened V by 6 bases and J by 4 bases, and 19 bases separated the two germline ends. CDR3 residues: CASRVVGRGVNQPQHF. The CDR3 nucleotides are TGTGCCAGCAGAGTCGTAGGCCGAGGGGTAAATCAGCCCCAGCATTTT.

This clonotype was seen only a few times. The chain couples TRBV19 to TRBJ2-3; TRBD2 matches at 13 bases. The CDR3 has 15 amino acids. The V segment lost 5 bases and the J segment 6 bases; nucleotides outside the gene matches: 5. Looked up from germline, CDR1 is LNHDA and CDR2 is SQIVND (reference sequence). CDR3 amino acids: CASSLLLAGGDTQYF. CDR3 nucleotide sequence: TGTGCCAGTAGTCTGCTACTAGCGGGAGGGGATACGCAGTATTTT.

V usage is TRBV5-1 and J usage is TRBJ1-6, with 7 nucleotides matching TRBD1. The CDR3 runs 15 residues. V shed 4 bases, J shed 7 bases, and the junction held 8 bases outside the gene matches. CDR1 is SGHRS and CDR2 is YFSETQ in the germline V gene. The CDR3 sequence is CASSLTGLGNSPLHF. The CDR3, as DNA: TGCGCCAGCAGCCTGACAGGGCTGGGAAATTCACCCCTCCACTTT.

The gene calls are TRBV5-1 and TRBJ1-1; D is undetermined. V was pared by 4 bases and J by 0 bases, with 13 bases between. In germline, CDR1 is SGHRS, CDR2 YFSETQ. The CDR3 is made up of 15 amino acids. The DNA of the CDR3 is TGCGCCAGCAGCCCGGGCGAGGGTCTGAACACTGAAGCTTTCTTT. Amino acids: CASSPGEGLNTEAFF.

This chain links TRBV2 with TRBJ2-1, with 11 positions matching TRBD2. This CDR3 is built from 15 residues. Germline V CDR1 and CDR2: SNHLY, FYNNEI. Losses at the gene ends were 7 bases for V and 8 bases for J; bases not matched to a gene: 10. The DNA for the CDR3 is TGTGCCAGCAACCCGGGACTAGCGGAGGGGGATGAGCAGTTCTTC. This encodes CASNPGLAEGDEQFF. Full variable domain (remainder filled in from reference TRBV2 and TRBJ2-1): EPEVTQTPSHQVTQMGQEVILRCVPISNHLYFYWYRQILGQKVEFLVSFYNNEISEKSEIFDDQFSVERPDGSNFTLKIRSTKLEDSAMYFCASNPGLAEGDEQFFGPGTRLTVL.

The CDR3 coding sequence is TGCAGTGCCCAGCTCCTAGCGGAGAGCACAGATACGCAGTATTTT. This sequence encodes CSAQLLAESTDTQYF. V and J are TRBV20-1 and TRBJ2-3, with TRBD2 matching 7 bases. CDR3 size: 15 residues. The ends lost 6 bases at V and 0 bases at J; junction bases unmatched: 9. Looked up from germline, CDR1 is DFQATT and CDR2 is SNEGSKA (reference sequence).

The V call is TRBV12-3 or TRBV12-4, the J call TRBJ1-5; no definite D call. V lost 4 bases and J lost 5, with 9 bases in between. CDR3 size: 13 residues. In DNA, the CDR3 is TGTGCCAGCAGTTGGACGACGGATCAGCCCCAGCATTTT. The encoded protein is CASSWTTDQPQHF.

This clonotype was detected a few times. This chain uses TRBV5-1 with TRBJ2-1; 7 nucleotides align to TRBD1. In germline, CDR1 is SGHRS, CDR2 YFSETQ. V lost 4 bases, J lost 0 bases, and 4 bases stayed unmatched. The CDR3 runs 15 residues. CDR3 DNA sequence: TGCGCCAGCAGCACCGGACAGGCCTCCTACAATGAGCAGTTCTTC. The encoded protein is CASSTGQASYNEQFF.

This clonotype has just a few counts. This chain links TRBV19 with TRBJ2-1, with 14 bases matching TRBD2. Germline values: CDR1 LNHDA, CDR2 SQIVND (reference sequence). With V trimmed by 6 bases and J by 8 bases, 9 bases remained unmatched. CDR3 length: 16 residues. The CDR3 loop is CASSQTSGRARYEQFF. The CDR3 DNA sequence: TGTGCCAGTAGCCAGACTAGCGGGAGGGCCCGTTATGAGCAGTTCTTC.